Shown below are 27 T cell receptor beta chains from a single sample sequenced in a study of human T cells and chemical hapten exposure. One entry per CDR3 protein, called by TCRdb with MiXCR from the RACE reads. The profile covers approximately 86,000 distinct CDR3 sequences, with approximately 11% appearing a single time and around 1.1% taken by the ten largest. Specified time point: patch test 3, about 24 weeks after DPC sensitization. Sample treatment: therapeutic diphenylcyclopropenone sensitization with weekly scalp DPC. The source material was whole blood, sampled in connection with sensitization to the hapten diphenylcyclopropenone (DPC). These receptors all come from a woman under 40 with alopecia areata. Some clones in this sample may be carry-over from other donors' samples.

The chain carries TRBV5-5 and TRBJ1-1; no firm D call. In germline, CDR1 is SGHKS, CDR2 YYEKEE (reference sequence). The germline V and J ends were trimmed by 4 bases and 5 bases, with 12 bases remaining between them. This CDR3 is 13 amino acids long. The CDR3 is CASSPPGVTEAFF. In nucleotides, the CDR3 is TGTGCCAGCAGCCCACCCGGGGTAACTGAAGCTTTCTTT. Variable domain in full (rest from reference TRBV5-5 and TRBJ1-1): DAGVTQSPTHLIKTRGQQVTLRCSPISGHKSVSWYQQVLGQGPQFIFQYYEKEERGRGNFPDRFSARQFPNYSSELNVNALLLGDSALYLCASSPPGVTEAFFGQGTRLTVV.

The V call is TRBV7-9, the J call TRBJ1-1; possibly TRBD1 for D (5 bases). This CDR3 is built from 12 residues. CDR1 is SEHNR and CDR2 is FQNEAQ in the germline V gene (reference sequence). V shed 4 bases and J shed 7 bases, with 10 bases lying between them. The CDR3 DNA is TGTGCCAGCAGCTCTGGGGACCGTGAAGCTTTCTTT. The encoded protein is CASSSGDREAFF.

This clonotype came up a few times. The chain has TRBV29-1 and TRBJ1-4, with no clear D. The CDR3 extends over 13 amino acids. Germline V gene sequence: CDR1 SQVTM, CDR2 ANQGSEA. The V end was cut by 3 bases, the J end by 0 bases, with 5 bases between. The CDR3: CSVEGATNEKLFF. The CDR3 DNA reads as TGCAGCGTTGAGGGTGCAACTAATGAAAAACTGTTTTTT.

The sample holds many counts of this clonotype. This chain connects TRBV6-4 to TRBJ2-7, with no clear D. Germline assignment: CDR1 MRHNA and CDR2 SNTAGT. There are 16 residues in the CDR3. Trimming took off 0 bases at V and 2 bases at J, with 14 bases between the two ends. CDR3 residues: CASSDSGPSPAYEQYV. The CDR3 coding sequence is TGTGCCAGCAGTGACTCCGGGCCTAGTCCTGCCTACGAGCAGTACGTC.

With respect to this clonotype: A much bigger clone sits one base away, suggesting this may be a read error. The chain couples TRBV4-3 to TRBJ2-2; TRBD2 might be the D (6 bases). This CDR3 has 15 amino acids. Trimming took off 8 bases at V and 7 bases at J, with 20 bases between the two ends. Germline-derived CDR1 and CDR2 are LGHNA and YSLEER. CDR3 residues: CASGRGGLAIGELFF. The CDR3 DNA follows: TGCGCCAGCGGCCGAGGCGGGCTAGCGATCGGGGAGCTGTTTTTT.

This clonotype was seen at least ten times. The chain is built from TRBV14 and TRBJ1-2; D gene unclear. Germline V CDR1 and CDR2: SGHDN, FVKESK. The CDR3 has 13 amino acids. Trimming pared 3 bases from V and 1 base from J, leaving 6 bases between. CDR3 coding DNA: TGTGCCAGCAGCCAGGGCCTTAACTATGGCTACACCTTC. Translating it yields CASSQGLNYGYTF.

The sample holds many counts of this clonotype. The chain employs TRBV7-9 and TRBJ1-6, with 10 bases aligning to TRBD1. This CDR3 spans 16 amino acids. Germline V gene sequence: CDR1 SEHNR, CDR2 FQNEAQ (reference sequence). V gave up 5 bases and J gave up 8 bases; unmatched junction bases: 9. The CDR3 region is CASSSGQGVMDSPLHF. In DNA form, the CDR3 reads TGTGCCAGCAGCAGTGGACAGGGGGTAATGGATTCACCCCTCCACTTT.

This clonotype came up many times. V and J are TRBV27 and TRBJ1-4; tentatively, D is TRBD1 (5 bases). V lost 6 bases and J lost 4, with 18 bases in between. The germline V gene encodes CDR1 MNHEY and CDR2 SMNVEV (reference sequence). The CDR3 spans 16 residues. The CDR3 spells CASSYNRLTVNEKLFF. The CDR3 nucleotides read TGTGCCAGCAGCTACAATAGACTGACAGTTAATGAAAAACTGTTTTTT.

The chain uses TRBV6-5 and TRBJ1-3; 7 bases fit TRBD1. V was pared by 0 bases and J by 8 bases, with 7 bases of the junction left unmatched. Germline V lookup: CDR1 MNHEY, CDR2 SVGAGI. The length of the CDR3 is 15 residues. The DNA of the CDR3 is TGTGCCAGCAGTTACTCAGGGGGCAGTATGGACACCATATATTTT. This codes for CASSYSGGSMDTIYF.

The chain carries TRBV14 and TRBJ1-1; D unclear. Per the germline V gene, CDR1 is SGHDN and CDR2 is FVKESK. This CDR3 contains 13 residues. Deletions cut 4 bases from V and 5 bases from J, with 11 bases between. The CDR3 nucleotides are TGTGCCAGCAGCCCCCAGACGGGAACTGAAGCTTTCTTT. It specifies CASSPQTGTEAFF.

There are a few counts of this clonotype. V usage is TRBV5-1 and J usage is TRBJ2-3, with 7 bases aligning to TRBD1. The CDR3 is made up of 17 amino acids. V was clipped by 0 bases and J by 3 bases; unmatched bases: 10. CDR1 and CDR2 from the germline V gene are SGHRS and YFSETQ. This chain's CDR3 is CASSLARDSWKTDTQYF. DNA for the CDR3: TGCGCCAGCAGCTTGGCGAGGGACAGCTGGAAGACAGATACGCAGTATTTT.

This clonotype was counted only a few times. The rearrangement uses TRBV5-1 and TRBJ1-6; 7 nucleotides line up with TRBD1. Germline loops: CDR1 SGHRS, CDR2 YFSETQ. V shed 2 bases and J 10 bases; nucleotides not matched to a gene: 6. The CDR3 is 14 amino acids. The CDR3 DNA reads TGCGCCAGCAGCTTACAGGGGATCAGCTCACCCCTCCACTTT. Protein sequence: CASSLQGISSPLHF.

This clonotype was counted between two and nine times. This may arise from a read error, as a much more abundant clone is one base away. The rearrangement joins TRBV12-3 or TRBV12-4 to TRBJ1-2, with TRBD1 identical over 7 bases. Trimming at V came to 2 bases and at J to 7 bases, leaving 13 bases not matched to a gene. CDR3 size: 16 residues. Here the CDR3 reads CASSLSGTEKKGGYTF. CDR3 nucleotides: TGTGCCAGCAGTTTATCCGGGACAGAGAAAAAGGGTGGCTACACCTTC.

At least ten counts were recorded for this clonotype. V usage is TRBV10-3 and J usage is TRBJ2-5, with D maybe TRBD1 (6 bases). Germline V gene data show CDR1 as ENHRY and CDR2 as SYGVKD. The V and J ends lost 5 bases and 3 bases respectively, with 10 bases between them. The CDR3 contains 13 residues. For the CDR3, the DNA is TGTGCCATCAGTTACTCAGGGGAAGAGACCCAGTACTTC. Translated, it gives CAISYSGEETQYF.

This clonotype has a handful of counts. J is TRBJ1-5 and V is TRBV29-1, with D tentatively TRBD1 (6 bases). Germline CDR1 and CDR2: SQVTM and ANQGSEA. The V end lost 4 bases, the J end lost 7 bases, and 14 bases lay between the germline ends. This CDR3 region has 13 residues. CDR3 bases: TGCAGCGTTGTAGGGGGGGGACGGCAGCCCCAGCATTTT. This gives the protein CSVVGGGRQPQHF.

This clonotype has more than one count but fewer than ten. The chain employs TRBV10-3 and TRBJ2-1; maybe TRBD2 (6 bases). The CDR3 is 16 amino acids. Germline loops: CDR1 ENHRY, CDR2 SYGVKD. Trimming removed 4 bases at V and 2 bases at J, with 15 bases between. Here the CDR3 DNA reads TGTGCCATCAGTGTAGCGTCGGAGGGTGCCTACAATGAGCAGTTCTTC. It specifies CAISVASEGAYNEQFF.

The chain combines TRBV24-1 with TRBJ2-2; 11 bases fit TRBD1. The CDR3 is 16 residues long. J lost 4 bases, V lost 4 bases, and 4 bases had no gene match. Germline V lookup: CDR1 KGHDR, CDR2 SFDVKD. This CDR3 reads CATSDQDRGRTGELFF. The CDR3 DNA is TGTGCCACCAGTGACCAGGACAGGGGGCGCACCGGGGAGCTGTTTTTT.

This clonotype has a count of ten or more. The chain combines TRBV5-1 with TRBJ2-1; 7 bases are shared with TRBD1. The germline CDR1 and CDR2 sequences are SGHRS and YFSETQ. The CDR3 spans 14 residues. V was pared by 4 bases and J by 3 bases, with 4 bases of the junction left unmatched. CDR3 protein: CASSPGTVYNEQFF. Written as DNA, the CDR3 is TGCGCCAGCAGCCCGGGGACAGTCTACAATGAGCAGTTCTTC.

On this clonotype: This may stem from a read error, because a much larger clone lies one nucleotide away. The chain combines TRBV3-1 with TRBJ1-5; D unresolved. Germline-derived CDR1 and CDR2 are LGHDT and YNNKEL (reference sequence). The V end was cut by 4 bases, the J end by 1 base, with 5 bases between. This CDR3 region has 13 residues. The CDR3 DNA follows: TGTGCCAGCAGCCGGGAGAGCAATCAGCCCCAGCATTTT. Translated, it gives CASSRESNQPQHF.

This clonotype appeared many times. The chain uses TRBV29-1 and TRBJ1-3; TRBD1 matches at 8 bases. The germline gives CDR1 SQVTM, CDR2 ANQGSEA. This CDR3 spans 14 amino acids. In nucleotides, the CDR3 is TGCAGGGCGGGACAGGCAACCTCTGGAAACACCATATATTTT. It translates to CRAGQATSGNTIYF.

The table lists this clonotype with many counts. This chain joins TRBV7-9 and TRBJ2-5; the D is unclear. Germline V gene lookup returns CDR1 SEHNR and CDR2 FQNEAQ (reference sequence). The CDR3 contains 15 residues. V was shortened by 1 base and J by 2 bases, with 11 bases between the two germline ends. The CDR3 DNA reads as TGTGCCAGCAGCTTAGTAACCCTGGTTCAAGAGACCCAGTACTTC. It encodes CASSLVTLVQETQYF.

The chain is built from TRBV29-1 and TRBJ1-4; D perhaps matches TRBD1 (5 bases). Trimming took 4 bases from V and 7 from J, leaving 13 bases between them. CDR1 SQVTM and CDR2 ANQGSEA come from the germline V gene. This CDR3 contains 13 residues. CDR3 loop: CSVVGTGVEKLFF. The CDR3 DNA follows: TGCAGCGTTGTGGGGACGGGGGTTGAAAAACTGTTTTTT.

This sequence joins TRBV20-1 and TRBJ2-5; the D gene could be TRBD1 or TRBD2 (5 bases each). Deletions cut 6 bases from V and 1 base from J, with 18 bases between. This CDR3 contains 15 residues. Per germline, CDR1 DFQATT and CDR2 SNEGSKA (reference sequence). The CDR3 region is CSASSETGAQETQYF. CDR3 bases: TGCAGTGCCTCCTCGGAGACCGGGGCCCAAGAGACCCAGTACTTC.

V usage is TRBV12-3 or TRBV12-4 and J usage is TRBJ2-5, with 8 bases aligning to TRBD2. The CDR3 loop spans 13 amino acids. The V gene end was trimmed by 5 bases and the J gene end by 2 bases; junction bases not matched to a gene: 1. The CDR3 protein is CASSSGSQETQYF. DNA for the CDR3: TGTGCCAGCAGTAGCGGGAGTCAAGAGACCCAGTACTTC.

This clonotype was picked up many times. This sequence joins TRBV20-1 and TRBJ1-5; 7 nucleotides line up with TRBD1. Trimming took 2 bases from V and 6 from J; bases not matched to a gene: 10. The V gene's germline CDR1 is DFQATT and CDR2 SNEGSKA (reference sequence). CDR3 length equals 15 residues. The CDR3 region is CSARTGTAVGQPQHF. As DNA, the CDR3 is TGCAGTGCTAGAACCGGGACAGCGGTGGGTCAGCCCCAGCATTTT.

This clonotype was detected only a few times. V and J are TRBV7-9 and TRBJ2-3; unclear D gene. This CDR3 has 12 amino acids. V was cut by 5 bases and J by 7 bases, with 10 bases left in between. CDR1 is SEHNR, CDR2 FQNEAQ, per germline (reference sequence). The CDR3 is CASSPQGNTQYF. For the CDR3, the DNA is TGTGCCAGCAGCCCGCAAGGGAATACGCAGTATTTT.

This clonotype was recorded at least ten times. This chain joins TRBV12-2 and TRBJ1-6; TRBD1, as called in the table, went unchecked against the DNA. TRBV12-2 is assigned pseudogene status. The CDR3 is 13 amino acids. CDR3 in amino acids: CASRRTGYSPLHF. The DNA for the CDR3 is TGTGCAAGTCGCAGGACAGGATATTCACCCCTCCACTTT.